What follows describes a single T cell receptor beta chain. The data derive from a study of blood T cell repertoires in COVID-19. Study at large: There were acute and convalescent COVID-19 samples, and they came from the United States, Italy and Spain. The cDNA or gDNA used as material had been derived from T cells, B-cell-depleted T cells, or PBMCs.

As handled by the study authors: Amplification from reference gene primers served as the basis for estimated nucleated cell counts. TCRdb's copy holds only in-frame clones and misses some; the assay was immunoSEQ multiplex PCR. V and J calls and clone size follow that table, whereas D and trimming were derived from the DNA. The sample includes a few hundred thousand clones, roughly 86% of them seen just once. Germline CDR1 and CDR2: SGHRS and YFSETQ. After removal of 3 bases from V and 6 bases from J, the junction contained 1 base not matched to a gene. There are 12 residues in the CDR3. V and J are TRBV5-1 and TRBJ2-3, with 7 bases identical to TRBD2. This sequence originates from a man between 60 and 70 years old with acute or convalescent COVID-19. The sequenced material came from peripheral blood. The CDR3 nucleotides are TGCGCCAGCAGCTCACTAGCGGATACGCAGTATTTT. It is translated as CASSSLADTQYF.